The 18 T cell receptor beta chains reported below all come from one sample, sequenced in a study of blood T cell repertoires in COVID-19. TCRdb's copy holds only in-frame clones and misses some; the assay was immunoSEQ multiplex PCR. In the table there are 150,000 to 200,000 clones, 85% to 90% of which are singletons. The sequencing sample was made of peripheral blood. These TCRs come from a woman aged 55 to 70 with acute or convalescent COVID-19.

The chain carries TRBV6-6 and TRBJ2-4, with 7 positions matching TRBD1. CDR3 size: 13 residues. The J segment lost 9 bases and the V segment lost 7 bases, leaving 9 bases of the junction unmatched. The germline gives CDR1 MNHNY, CDR2 SVGAGI (reference sequence). CDR3 sequence (DNA): TGTGCCAGCAAAGACAGGGTCGAGAGCATTCAGTACTTC. Translated: CASKDRVESIQYF.

This chain joins TRBV6-6 and TRBJ2-5, with D perhaps matching TRBD2 (5 bases). Trimming removed 2 bases at V and 2 bases at J, with 6 bases between. This CDR3 is built from 13 residues. CDR1 is MNHNY, CDR2 SVGAGI, per germline (reference sequence). The CDR3 DNA is TGTGCCAGCAGTTACGGGAGTCAAGAGACCCAGTACTTC. Translating gives CASSYGSQETQYF.

V and J are TRBV7-8 and TRBJ2-1, with D unresolved. CDR1 is SGHVS, CDR2 FQNEAQ, per germline. The CDR3 is made up of 16 amino acids. V dropped 5 bases and J dropped 0 bases, with 14 bases sitting between them. The CDR3 here is CASSQVGLTSYNEQFF. CDR3 in DNA: TGTGCCAGCAGCCAGGTGGGCTTAACCTCCTACAATGAGCAGTTCTTC.

The J gene is TRBJ2-6, the V gene TRBV28; 9 bases align to TRBD1. With V trimmed by 7 bases and J by 1 base, 8 bases remained unmatched. Germline V lookup: CDR1 MDHEN, CDR2 SYDVKM. The CDR3 has 17 amino acids. In nucleotides, the CDR3 is TGTGCCAGCACTTCCGGGACAGGGATATCTGGGGCCAACGTCCTGACTTTC. Translated, it gives CASTSGTGISGANVLTF.

The chain carries TRBV18 and TRBJ1-2; the match to TRBD1 covers 7 bases. This CDR3 region has 13 residues. The junction had 4 bases not matched to a gene; V was cut back by 5 bases and J by 4 bases. Germline-derived CDR1 and CDR2 are KGHSH and LQKENI. The CDR3 bases are TGTGCCAGCTCAATGGGACAGTCCTATGGCTACACCTTC. This encodes CASSMGQSYGYTF.

As to this clone: In the same sample, other DNA sequences code for this CDR3. The chain combines TRBV27 with TRBJ1-5; D is ambiguous. Trimming pared 3 bases from V and 3 bases from J, leaving 3 bases between. CDR1 is MNHEY and CDR2 is SMNVEV in the germline V gene (reference sequence). The CDR3 has 12 amino acids. CDR3 sequence reads: CASSFLNQPQHF. CDR3 in DNA: TGTGCCAGCAGTTTCCTCAATCAGCCCCAGCATTTT.

The chain combines TRBV19 with TRBJ2-7; 9 nucleotides agree with TRBD2. From germline, CDR1 is LNHDA and CDR2 SQIVND (reference sequence). V gave up 8 bases and J gave up 2 bases; unmatched junction bases: 7. This CDR3 spans 14 amino acids. The CDR3 nucleotides are TGTGCCAGTGGGGGGTCTAGCGGGACCTACGAGCAGTACTTC. Translated, it gives CASGGSSGTYEQYF.

The chain recombines TRBV14 with TRBJ1-1; the D is unclear. Germline CDR1 is SGHDN and CDR2 is FVKESK. V lost 0 bases and J lost 7, with 9 bases in between. There are 13 residues in the CDR3. CDR3 nucleotide sequence: TGTGCCAGCAGCCAAGATCTGGCAGGTGAAGCTTTCTTT. It codes for CASSQDLAGEAFF.

The chain employs TRBV5-1 and TRBJ1-2; 9 bases are a match to TRBD1. V was pared by 5 bases and J by 7 bases, with 9 bases of the junction left unmatched. The CDR3 consists of 14 residues. Germline V CDR1 and CDR2: SGHRS, YFSETQ. CDR3 region: CASSQDRGALGYTF. The CDR3 DNA sequence: TGCGCCAGCAGTCAGGACAGGGGAGCCCTTGGCTACACCTTC.

The genes are TRBV6-6 and TRBJ2-7; the match to TRBD1 covers 8 bases. Germline V gene sequence: CDR1 MNHNY, CDR2 SVGAGI (reference sequence). CDR3 size: 14 residues. The junction had 5 bases not matched to a gene; V was cut back by 4 bases and J by 3 bases. This CDR3 is CASSSRQGLYEQYF. The CDR3 DNA follows: TGTGCCAGCAGTTCCCGACAGGGGCTCTACGAGCAGTACTTC.

The V gene is TRBV5-4, the J gene TRBJ2-1; D not resolved. V dropped 4 bases and J dropped 1 base, with 15 bases sitting between them. Per germline, CDR1 SGHNT and CDR2 YYREEE (reference sequence). The CDR3 loop spans 16 amino acids. This CDR3 reads CASSTKASSSYNEQFF. The CDR3 bases are TGTGCCAGCAGCACGAAGGCTAGTAGTTCCTACAATGAGCAGTTCTTC.

This clone occurred once. The rearrangement uses TRBV9 and TRBJ1-6; TRBD1 agrees at 8 bases. Looked up from germline, CDR1 is SGDLS and CDR2 is YYNGEE. The CDR3 is 16 amino acids. V trimming: 2 bases; J trimming: 10 bases; junction bases outside the gene matches: 11. CDR3 in amino acids: CASSVGQTGAQSPLHF. CDR3 bases: TGTGCCAGCAGCGTCGGTCAGACAGGGGCCCAATCACCCCTCCACTTT.

V and J are TRBV28 and TRBJ1-1, with D possibly TRBD1 on 5 matching bases. Trimming removed 2 bases at V and 5 bases at J, with 12 bases between. Germline V gives CDR1 MDHEN, CDR2 SYDVKM. CDR3 length: 14 residues. The CDR3 sequence: CASSLRGEETEAFF. The CDR3 nucleotides read TGTGCCAGCAGTTTACGGGGGGAGGAGACTGAAGCTTTCTTT. The full variable domain, rest sourced from reference TRBV28 and TRBJ1-1, is DVKVTQSSRYLVKRTGEKVFLECVQDMDHENMFWYRQDPGLGLRLIYFSYDVKMKEKGDIPEGYSVSREKKERFSLILESASTNQTSMYLCASSLRGEETEAFFGQGTRLTVV.

This chain uses TRBV24-1 with TRBJ2-7, with D tentatively TRBD1 (6 bases). The germline V gene encodes CDR1 KGHDR and CDR2 SFDVKD. V lost 7 bases and J 2 bases, leaving 11 bases between the germline ends. CDR3 length: 13 residues. CDR3 region: CATSGQGTYEQYF. The CDR3 bases are TGTGCCACCAGCGGCCAGGGGACCTACGAGCAGTACTTC.

The rearrangement links TRBV18 to TRBJ2-2; the D is unclear. Per the germline V gene, CDR1 is KGHSH and CDR2 is LQKENI. V lost 1 base and J lost 6, with 6 bases in between. The CDR3 loop spans 13 amino acids. The CDR3 DNA follows: TGTGCCAGCTCACCACGTCAGGCCGGGGAGCTGTTTTTT. It translates to CASSPRQAGELFF.

In the case of this clone: A much larger clone lies a single base off, so this may be a read error. This chain joins TRBV12-3 or TRBV12-4 and TRBJ1-5, with 7 bases matching TRBD1. After removal of 6 bases from V and 4 bases from J, the junction contained 3 bases not matched to a gene. The CDR3 extends over 13 amino acids. The CDR3 bases are TGTGCCAGCAGCCCAGGGGGGAATCAGCCCCAGCATTTT. Amino acid sequence: CASSPGGNQPQHF.

This clone has only one observation. This chain joins TRBV4-2 and TRBJ2-2; 10 nucleotides agree with TRBD2. CDR1 is LGHNA and CDR2 is YNFKEQ in the germline V gene. This CDR3 has 15 residues. The trim removed 3 bases at V and 3 bases at J, leaving 1 base unmatched. The CDR3: CASSQGLAYTGELFF. CDR3 bases: TGTGCCAGCAGCCAGGGACTAGCGTACACCGGGGAGCTGTTTTTT.

This chain connects TRBV6-5 to TRBJ1-6, with D perhaps matching TRBD1 (6 bases). The germline CDR1 and CDR2 sequences are MNHEY and SVGAGI. CDR3 length: 14 residues. V gave up 7 bases and J gave up 4 bases, with 11 bases separating them. The CDR3 region is CASKMTGYNSPLHF. CDR3 DNA: TGTGCCAGCAAGATGACAGGATATAATTCACCCCTCCACTTT.